A single T cell receptor beta chain is shown here with its context. Antigen specificity is unknown. Prepared libraries of TCR beta cDNA carried unique molecular identifiers. T cells, about 0.9 to 11 million of them, yielded a few hundred thousand cDNA molecules. Using its own MiXCR run on the PCR reads, TCRdb lists one record per CDR3 protein. The table lists some 500,000 distinct CDR3 sequences, around 40% of them singletons, with over 10% in the top ten. This CDR3 region has 21 residues. J was trimmed by 2 bases and V by 0 bases; bases with no gene match: 14. Germline-derived CDR1 and CDR2 are ENHRY and SYGVKD. This record belongs to a study of post-analysis software for immune sequencing data. Study outcomes and limitations: TRBV5-6, TRBV5-1 and TRBV20-1 were among four or five TRBV segments more frequent in patients than controls. Samples prepared in the same batch strongly co-clustered by F measure. Significantly lower normalized Chao1 diversity was seen in multiple sclerosis patients than in controls.

The genes are TRBV10-3 and TRBJ2-6, with 9 positions matching TRBD1. The sequencing sample was made of blood. The sequence derives from a girl aged 5-17 years with multiple sclerosis. The CDR3: CAISESLGQGLKGTGANVLTF. CDR3 in DNA: TGTGCCATCAGTGAGTCCTTAGGACAGGGGCTGAAGGGGACTGGGGCCAACGTCCTGACTTTC.